This T cell receptor (beta chain) was observed in a study of cytomegalovirus exposure and HLA in healthy donors. Study results and caveats: In a later analysis, most CMV-associated TCR beta chains appeared HLA-restricted.

This clone was detected only once. What it binds is unknown. The donors (healthy individuals) were bone marrow donors. In the PCR, 60 Vbeta and 13 Jbeta primers were used. Per the original data handling: There were 80 million or so unique TCR beta chains by a later count, and 8.5 million to 14 million of them were shared. The method was immunoSEQ multiplex PCR; TCRdb's version includes in-frame clones alone and lacks a portion of them. That table furnishes V, J and clone size, whereas the DNA furnished D and trimming. The sample has 120,000 to 150,000 clones; approximately 71% are singletons. The CDR3 extends over 14 amino acids. Germline V gives CDR1 SGHVS, CDR2 FQNEAQ. V was pared by 1 base and J by 1 base, with 7 bases between.

Sequences were obtained from PBMCs. This sequence originates from a woman between 50 and 59 years old in good health and CMV-seronegative. The chain uses TRBV7-8 and TRBJ1-1, with D unclear. The CDR3 sequence is CASSLVAGNTEAFF. The CDR3 nucleotides read TGTGCCAGCAGCTTAGTGGCAGGGAACACTGAAGCTTTCTTT.